This T cell receptor beta chain was sequenced during a study of technical replicates of blood from several donors. This clone turned up a few times. Produced via immunoSEQ multiplex PCR; TCRdb's table is partial and in-frame only. Altogether 100,000 or so clones are present, about 96% being singletons, with the ten largest covering around 0.35%. CDR1 SGHNT and CDR2 YENEEA come from the germline V gene. The CDR3 loop spans 16 amino acids. Trimming took 5 bases from V and 3 from J; bases not matched to a gene: 10. Specimen: T cells isolated from PBMCs. The chain uses TRBV11-3 and TRBJ2-1; 7 positions agree with TRBD2. The TCR sequence derives from a human donor in good health. CDR3 DNA: TGTGCCAGCAGCAATCGGGCGGGAGTCGGCTACAATGAGCAGTTCTTC. Its protein is CASSNRAGVGYNEQFF.